Given below is one T cell receptor beta chain in context. Other DNA sequences in this sample translate to the same CDR3. CDR1 is LGHDT and CDR2 is YNNKEL in the germline V gene (reference sequence). The ends lost 1 base at V and 8 bases at J; junction bases unmatched: 0. CDR3 length: 13 amino acids. Profiling relied on immunoSEQ multiplex PCR, and the TCRdb table lists in-frame clones only, not all of them. The sample has fewer than 500,000 clones; more than 80% are singletons. The sample is drawn from a study of blood T cell repertoires in COVID-19. Study overall: Both acute and convalescent COVID-19 samples were obtained from the United States, Italy and Spain. From T cells, B-cell-depleted T cells, or PBMCs came the material, which was cDNA or gDNA.

The participants were between roughly 18 and 90 years old and came from roughly 24 US areas. The V gene is TRBV3-1 (or the pseudogene TRBV3-2), the J gene TRBJ1-2, with 11 bases identical to TRBD1. The sequence was obtained from a man in his thirties or forties who had recovered from COVID-19. Sequenced material: PBMCs or T cells enriched from blood (not recorded which). DNA for the CDR3: TGTGCCAGCAGCCAAGGGGACAGGGGGGGCTACACCTTC. Translation: CASSQGDRGGYTF.